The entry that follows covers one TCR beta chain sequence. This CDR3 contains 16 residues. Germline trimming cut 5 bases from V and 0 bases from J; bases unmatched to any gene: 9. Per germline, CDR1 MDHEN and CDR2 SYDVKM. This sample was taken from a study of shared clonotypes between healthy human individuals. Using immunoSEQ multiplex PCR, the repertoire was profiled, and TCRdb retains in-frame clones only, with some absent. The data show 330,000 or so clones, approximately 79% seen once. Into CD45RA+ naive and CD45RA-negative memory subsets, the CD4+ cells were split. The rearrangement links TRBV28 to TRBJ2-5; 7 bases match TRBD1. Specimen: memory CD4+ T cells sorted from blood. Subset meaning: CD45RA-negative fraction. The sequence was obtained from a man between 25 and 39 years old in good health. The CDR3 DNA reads TGTGCCAGCAGTGCAATCACACAGGGGTACCAAGAGACCCAGTACTTC. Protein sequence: CASSAITQGYQETQYF. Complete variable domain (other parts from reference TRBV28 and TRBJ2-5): DVKVTQSSRYLVKRTGEKVFLECVQDMDHENMFWYRQDPGLGLRLIYFSYDVKMKEKGDIPEGYSVSREKKERFSLILESASTNQTSMYLCASSAITQGYQETQYFGPGTRLLVL.